These 31 T cell receptor beta chains share one sample of origin, sequenced in a study of cytomegalovirus exposure and HLA in healthy donors. Researchers ran the PCR with 60 Vbeta and 13 Jbeta primers. Some clones are missing from TCRdb's copy, which holds only in-frame ones; the method was immunoSEQ multiplex PCR. The table includes around 130,000 clones, 70% to 85% detected once. Sequenced material: PBMCs. The receptors originated from a boy between 2 and 10 years old in good health and CMV-seronegative.

The CDR3 DNA reads TGTGCCAGCAGCTTAGATCGGGGGAAGTACGAGCAGTACTTC. Its translation: CASSLDRGKYEQYF. This chain uses TRBV7-2 with TRBJ2-7; tentative D call: TRBD2 (6 bases). The germline gives CDR1 SGHTA, CDR2 FQGNSA. V lost 1 base to trimming and J lost 4 bases, with 11 bases between them. This CDR3 is built from 14 residues.

V gene TRBV2 combines with J gene TRBJ2-3, with 11 positions matching TRBD2. The germline V gene encodes CDR1 SNHLY and CDR2 FYNNEI. J was trimmed by 3 bases and V by 6 bases; bases with no gene match: 5. The CDR3 is made up of 15 amino acids. CDR3 loop: CASSLAGGRTDTQYF. CDR3 nucleotides: TGTGCCAGCAGCCTAGCGGGAGGCAGGACAGATACGCAGTATTTT.

This rearrangement joins TRBV6-1 to TRBJ1-5, with D uncertain. The CDR3 consists of 18 residues. Trimming removed 2 bases at V and 3 bases at J, with 20 bases between. CDR1 is MNHNS, CDR2 SASEGT, per germline. The CDR3 coding sequence is TGTGCCAGCAGTGAAAACTTGGCGGCCCGTTTCCCCAATCAGCCCCAGCATTTT. It codes for CASSENLAARFPNQPQHF.

The V gene is TRBV5-1, the J gene TRBJ1-3; tentative D call: TRBD1 (5 bases). V was pared by 4 bases and J by 6 bases, with 17 bases between. This CDR3 is built from 15 residues. The germline V gene encodes CDR1 SGHRS and CDR2 YFSETQ. CDR3 amino acids: CASSQDPGGENTIYF. For the CDR3, the DNA is TGCGCCAGCAGCCAGGACCCGGGAGGGGAAAACACCATATATTTT.

The J gene is TRBJ1-1, the V gene TRBV9; D is possibly TRBD1 (6 bases). The V end was cut by 0 bases, the J end by 6 bases, with 15 bases between. The CDR3 length is 15 residues. Germline lookup yields CDR1 SGDLS and CDR2 YYNGEE. This CDR3 reads CASSVASAGASEAFF. The CDR3 nucleotides read TGTGCCAGCAGCGTAGCGTCGGCGGGGGCTTCTGAAGCTTTCTTT.

The chain employs TRBV7-3 and TRBJ2-1; 7 nucleotides line up with TRBD1. Germline CDR1 is SGHTA and CDR2 is FQGTGA. V lost 3 bases, J lost 9 bases, and 8 bases stayed unmatched. The CDR3 spans 14 residues. CDR3 sequence reads: CASSFRQGRGEQFF. The DNA for the CDR3 is TGTGCCAGCAGCTTTAGACAGGGAAGGGGTGAGCAGTTCTTC.

The rearrangement joins TRBV2 to TRBJ2-1; 9 bases agree with TRBD2. The CDR3 length is 16 residues. V gave up 2 bases and J gave up 4 bases; unmatched junction bases: 6. Germline V gene lookup returns CDR1 SNHLY and CDR2 FYNNEI. In nucleotides, the CDR3 is TGTGCCAGCAGTGAAAGGGGACTAGCAGAGTACAATGAGCAGTTCTTC. Protein sequence: CASSERGLAEYNEQFF.

The rearrangement joins TRBV7-9 to TRBJ2-1; 7 nucleotides match TRBD1. The CDR3 loop spans 17 amino acids. V was pared by 5 bases and J by 5 bases, with 15 bases of the junction left unmatched. The germline gives CDR1 SEHNR, CDR2 FQNEAQ (reference sequence). CDR3 sequence reads: CASSLPSGTAPNNEQFF. CDR3 DNA: TGTGCCAGCAGCCTTCCCTCCGGGACAGCACCAAACAATGAGCAGTTCTTC.

The chain has TRBV5-3 and TRBJ2-1, with D hard to call. TRBV5-3 is flagged as an ORF with uncertain function. V lost 0 bases, J lost 5 bases, and 3 bases lay in between. This CDR3 is built from 12 residues. The CDR3 is CARSLANNEQFF. In DNA, the CDR3 is TGTGCCAGAAGCTTGGCCAACAATGAGCAGTTCTTC.

The chain has TRBV6-4 and TRBJ2-1, with 11 bases identical to TRBD2. The CDR3 is 15 residues long. J lost 9 bases, V lost 5 bases, and 9 bases had no gene match. CDR1 and CDR2 (germline): MRHNA, SNTAGT. CDR3 DNA sequence: TGTGCCAGCAGTTCCGAACTAGCGGGAGATACTGAGCAGTTCTTC. Protein: CASSSELAGDTEQFF.

The rearrangement joins TRBV6-6 to TRBJ2-5; tentative D call: TRBD2 (5 bases). Gene TRBJ2-7 matches the end of the DNA better, so the J call may be wrong. CDR1 and CDR2 from the germline V gene are MNHNY and SVGAGI (reference sequence). The CDR3 is 13 amino acids. As DNA, the CDR3 is TGTGCCAGCAGCCAGGACTCCTCCTACGAGCAGTACTTC. This encodes CASSQDSSYEQYF.

The chain carries TRBV11-2 and TRBJ1-1, with TRBD1 as a possible D gene (6 bases). The CDR3 contains 14 residues. The germline gives CDR1 SGHAT, CDR2 FQNNGV. Trimming took off 4 bases at V and 5 bases at J, with 14 bases between the two ends. For the CDR3, the DNA is TGTGCCAGCAGCTGGGGAGACAGGAAGACTGAAGCTTTCTTT. It yields the protein CASSWGDRKTEAFF.

The chain employs TRBV7-9 and TRBJ2-1, with D possibly TRBD1 on 7 matching bases. The CDR3 is 16 residues long. Trimming took 0 bases from V and 12 from J, leaving 21 bases between them. Germline V CDR1 and CDR2: SEHNR, FQNEAQ (reference sequence). The CDR3 DNA is TGTGCCAGCAGCTTAGCTCAGGGGGGCCACCGAGTGGGGCAGTTCTTC. Translated, it gives CASSLAQGGHRVGQFF.

The chain combines TRBV7-2 with TRBJ2-7; 11 bases agree with TRBD1. The CDR3 consists of 14 residues. Per germline, CDR1 SGHTA and CDR2 FQGNSA. With V trimmed by 5 bases and J by 4 bases, 4 bases remained unmatched. The CDR3, as DNA: TGTGCCAGCAGCGCCGGGACAGGGGGTTACGAGCAGTACTTC. This encodes CASSAGTGGYEQYF.

The chain uses TRBV7-9 and TRBJ2-5; D might be TRBD2 (6 bases). Germline CDR1 reads SEHNR; CDR2 reads FQNEAQ (reference sequence). The CDR3 is made up of 16 amino acids. Deletions cut 5 bases from V and 2 bases from J, with 18 bases between. This CDR3 is CASSPRDLAVQETQYF. In nucleotides, the CDR3 is TGTGCCAGCAGCCCCCGGGACTTAGCGGTTCAAGAGACCCAGTACTTC.

This chain connects TRBV7-2 to TRBJ1-2; 9 positions agree with TRBD1. The CDR3 consists of 14 residues. From germline, CDR1 is SGHTA and CDR2 FQGNSA. With 4 bases clipped from V and 8 bases from J, the junction kept 8 bases outside the gene matches. CDR3 DNA: TGTGCCAGCAGCTCTCTGGACAGGGGAGGCGGCTACACCTTC. Amino acid sequence: CASSSLDRGGGYTF.

The gene calls are TRBV4-3 and TRBJ1-2; D perhaps matches TRBD1 (6 bases). Germline V lookup: CDR1 LGHNA, CDR2 YSLEER. Trimming stripped 0 bases from V and 4 bases from J, with 15 bases between. There are 16 residues in the CDR3. In DNA form, the CDR3 reads TGCGCCAGCAGCCAAGACTCACAGGGAATTCTCTATGGCTACACCTTC. Its protein is CASSQDSQGILYGYTF.

The chain is built from TRBV6-6 and TRBJ2-1, with D perhaps TRBD1 (6 bases). The CDR3 length is 16 residues. V lost 0 bases and J 4 bases, leaving 13 bases between the germline ends. Germline-derived CDR1 and CDR2 are MNHNY and SVGAGI (reference sequence). The DNA for the CDR3 is TGTGCCAGCAGTTACTCGGGCAGGGGAACATACAATGAGCAGTTCTTC. This sequence encodes CASSYSGRGTYNEQFF.

V gene TRBV4-1 combines with J gene TRBJ1-2; 9 positions agree with TRBD1. CDR3 size: 16 residues. CDR1 and CDR2 (germline): MGHRA, YSYEKL. Unmatched junction bases numbered 10, after V lost 0 bases and J lost 8 bases. The CDR3 DNA sequence: TGCGCCAGCAGCCAAGAAGAGAAGGGACAGGGTAACGGCTACACCTTC. Its translation: CASSQEEKGQGNGYTF.

Notes on this clone: The junction differs from germline at one of its ends, possibly a read error. V usage is TRBV7-9 and J usage is TRBJ2-6, with TRBD2 as a possible D gene (5 bases). This CDR3 spans 15 amino acids. Germline assignment: CDR1 SEHNR and CDR2 FQNEAQ (reference sequence). The CDR3 bases are TGTTCCAGCAGCCTCGAGCGGTTTGGGGCCAACGTCCTGACTTTC. Translated: CSSSLERFGANVLTF. Drawing the rest from reference TRBV7-9 and TRBJ2-6, the complete variable domain is DTGVSQNPRHKITKRGQNVTFRCDPISEHNRLYWYRQTLGQGPEFLTYFQNEAQLEKSRLLSDRFSAERPKGSFSTLEIQRTEQGDSAMYLCSSSLERFGANVLTFGAGSRLTVL.

The chain uses TRBV6-6 and TRBJ2-1; tentatively, D is TRBD2 (6 bases). The V and J ends lost 11 bases and 0 bases respectively, with 8 bases between them. CDR1 MNHNY and CDR2 SVGAGI come from the germline V gene (reference sequence). The CDR3 is 12 residues long. DNA for the CDR3: TGTGCCGGAGGGGTCTCCTACAATGAGCAGTTCTTC. Its protein product is CAGGVSYNEQFF.

CDR3 in amino acids: CASKEGFLASNEQFF. CDR3 sequence (DNA): TGTGCCAGCAAGGAAGGGTTCCTAGCGTCAAATGAGCAGTTCTTC. V usage is TRBV2 and J usage is TRBJ2-1; tentatively, D is TRBD2 (6 bases). In germline, CDR1 is SNHLY, CDR2 FYNNEI. Trimming removed 7 bases at V and 7 bases at J, with 20 bases between. The CDR3 covers 15 residues.

The V gene is TRBV7-2, the J gene TRBJ2-3; 8 bases match TRBD2. J lost 2 bases, V lost 3 bases, and 16 bases had no gene match. Germline loops: CDR1 SGHTA, CDR2 FQGNSA. This CDR3 is 19 amino acids long. The CDR3 is CASSFRGPASGFITDTQYF. The CDR3 nucleotides are TGTGCCAGCAGCTTTAGGGGCCCGGCTAGCGGGTTCATCACAGATACGCAGTATTTT.

The rearrangement uses TRBV7-3 and TRBJ2-7, with D possibly being TRBD1 (7 bases). Germline CDR1 SGHTA, CDR2 FQGTGA. Between the trimmed V and J ends, which lost 6 bases and 8 bases, there was a span of 17 bases. The CDR3 runs to 13 residues. The CDR3 DNA follows: TGTGCCAGCAGTTCAAGACAGGGAGGCCAGCAGTACTTC. Amino acids: CASSSRQGGQQYF.

This clone came up once. This chain links TRBV5-1 with TRBJ2-5; D may be TRBD2 (6 bases). The DNA end favors TRBJ2-7, so the J call may be wrong. The CDR3 has 15 residues. Germline CDR1 is SGHRS and CDR2 is YFSETQ. The CDR3 coding sequence is TGCGCCAGCAGTTCCGGGACTTTGAGCTCCTACGAGCAGTACTTC. This gives the protein CASSSGTLSSYEQYF.

The chain employs TRBV30 and TRBJ2-2; the D is unclear. V lost 0 bases, J lost 8 bases, and 4 bases lay in between. Germline CDR1 reads GTSNPN; CDR2 reads SVGIG (reference sequence). The CDR3 is 11 amino acids. CDR3 nucleotides: TGTGCCTGGAGTGTCCGGGGGGAGCTGTTTTTT. It yields the protein CAWSVRGELFF.

The chain is built from TRBV19 and TRBJ1-5; no definite D call. This CDR3 has 12 residues. Per the germline V gene, CDR1 is LNHDA and CDR2 is SQIVND (reference sequence). Deletions cut 1 base from V and 9 bases from J, with 7 bases between. CDR3 loop: CASSIGGRPQHF. The CDR3 DNA follows: TGTGCCAGTAGTATAGGAGGGCGGCCCCAGCATTTT.

This chain uses TRBV5-6 with TRBJ2-1; 9 bases match TRBD2. This CDR3 region has 16 residues. V lost 3 bases, J lost 4 bases, and 8 bases stayed unmatched. The germline CDR1 and CDR2 sequences are SGHDT and YYEEEE. The chain's CDR3 is CASSWVAGVQYNEQFF. The CDR3 nucleotides are TGTGCCAGCAGCTGGGTAGCGGGGGTCCAGTACAATGAGCAGTTCTTC.

This clone was recorded only once. The rearrangement joins TRBV29-1 to TRBJ1-1; D may be TRBD1 (5 bases). This CDR3 comprises 14 residues. Germline V gives CDR1 SQVTM, CDR2 ANQGSEA. Trimming shortened V by 6 bases and J by 3 bases, and 17 bases separated the two germline ends. CDR3 nucleotides: TGCAGCGTGGGAGGGGTCCCGTCGGACACTGAAGCTTTCTTT. This gives the protein CSVGGVPSDTEAFF.

The V gene is TRBV11-3, the J gene TRBJ1-1; 10 bases match TRBD1. In germline, CDR1 is SGHNT, CDR2 YENEEA. With 6 bases clipped from V and 4 bases from J, the junction kept 14 bases outside the gene matches. The CDR3 spans 17 residues. The CDR3 is CASSLGGGQGRGTEAFF. Here the CDR3 DNA reads TGTGCCAGCAGTTTGGGCGGGGGACAGGGGAGAGGCACTGAAGCTTTCTTT. Based on the CDR3 plus reference TRBV11-3 and TRBJ1-1, the full variable domain is EAGVVQSPRYKIIEKKQPVAFWCNPISGHNTLYWYLQNLGQGPELLIRYENEEAVDDSQLPKDRFSAERLKGVDSTLKIQPAELGDSAVYLCASSLGGGQGRGTEAFFGQGTRLTVV.

This clone was detected once. V is TRBV5-4 and J is TRBJ2-7; D uncertain. Germline values: CDR1 SGHNT, CDR2 YYREEE (reference sequence). The CDR3 contains 15 residues. Between the trimmed V and J ends, which lost 6 bases and 0 bases, there was a span of 16 bases. The CDR3 DNA follows: TGTGCCAGCACCCCGGAGACGGATAGCTCCTACGAGCAGTACTTC. Translating gives CASTPETDSSYEQYF.